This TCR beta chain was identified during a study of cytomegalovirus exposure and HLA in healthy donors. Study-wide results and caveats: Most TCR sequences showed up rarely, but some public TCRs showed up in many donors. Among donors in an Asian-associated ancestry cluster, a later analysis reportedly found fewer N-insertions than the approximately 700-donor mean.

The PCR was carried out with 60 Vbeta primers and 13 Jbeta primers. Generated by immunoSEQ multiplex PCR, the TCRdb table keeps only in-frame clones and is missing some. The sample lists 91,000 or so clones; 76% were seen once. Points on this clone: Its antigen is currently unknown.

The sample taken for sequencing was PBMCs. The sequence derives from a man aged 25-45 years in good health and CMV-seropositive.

The CDR3 spells CAWRFGTSFNEQFF. The CDR3 nucleotides are TGTGCCTGGAGATTCGGGACTAGTTTCAATGAGCAGTTCTTC. The gene calls are TRBV30 and TRBJ2-1, with TRBD2 matching over 8 bases. J gave up 6 bases and V 3 bases, and 7 bases lay outside the gene matches. This CDR3 comprises 14 residues. CDR1 is GTSNPN, CDR2 SVGIG, per germline (reference sequence). Full variable domain (missing parts from reference TRBV30 and TRBJ2-1): SQTIHQWPATLVQPVGSPLSLECTVEGTSNPNLYWYRQAAGRGLQLLFYSVGIGQISSEVPQNLSASRPQDRQFILSSKKLLLSDSGFYLCAWRFGTSFNEQFFGPGTRLTVL.